Listed below are T cell receptor beta chains from one sample, sequenced in a study of blood T cell repertoires in COVID-19. Data came from immunoSEQ multiplex PCR; TCRdb stores just in-frame clones and leaves some out. This table holds about 48,000 clones, over 75% found once. The sample consisted of peripheral blood. These TCRs come from a human donor in a cohort sampled during active COVID-19. The donor label of this sample is uncertain. Each CDR3 is given with its conserved first and last residue. A D gene is named only where the DNA matches it firmly. Size is omitted from some rows. Given values are once, few, many or a class for expanded clones.

J: TRBJ1-4
length: 14
D: NA
V: TRBV3-1/TRBV3-2
size: NA
DNA: TGTGCCAGCAGCCACAGGGGAAGTGGTGAAAAACTGTTTTTT
CDR3: CASSHRGSGEKLFF

J: TRBJ2-7
length: 14
D: NA
V: TRBV18
size: NA
DNA: TGTGCCAGCTCACCAGCAGGGAACACCTACGAGCAGTACTTC
CDR3: CASSPAGNTYEQYF

J: TRBJ2-2
length: 16
D: NA
V: TRBV9
size: NA
DNA: TGTGCCAGCAGCCTCCGACAGGTCGCGAACACCGGGGAGCTGTTTTTT
CDR3: CASSLRQVANTGELFF

J: TRBJ2-5
length: 14
D: TRBD1
V: TRBV5-6
size: NA
DNA: TGTGCCAGCAGCTTCCGACAGGGCCAAGAGACCCAGTACTTC
CDR3: CASSFRQGQETQYF

J: TRBJ2-5
length: 14
D: TRBD1
V: TRBV9
size: NA
DNA: TGTGCCAGCAACACAGGGGGCGGACCTGAGACCCAGTACTTC
CDR3: CASNTGGGPETQYF

J: TRBJ1-2
length: 14
D: TRBD1
V: TRBV2
size: NA
DNA: TGTGCCAGCAGGGGACAGGGACAGTCTAACGGCTACACCTTC
CDR3: CASRGQGQSNGYTF

J: TRBJ1-5
length: 13
D: TRBD1
V: TRBV7-3
size: NA
DNA: TGTGCCAGCAGCCCGGACAGGGACCAGCCCCAGCATTTT
CDR3: CASSPDRDQPQHF

J: TRBJ2-7
length: 16
D: NA
V: TRBV23-1
size: NA
DNA: TGCGCCAGCATCCACAAAAGCGGAGGGATTCCCTACGAGCAGTACTTC
CDR3: CASIHKSGGIPYEQYF

J: TRBJ1-6
length: 14
D: NA
V: TRBV5-6
size: once
DNA: TGTGCCAGCAGCTTAGGGCAGGGTGGTTCACCCCTCCACTTT
CDR3: CASSLGQGGSPLHF

J: TRBJ2-5
length: 15
D: TRBD1
V: TRBV4-1
size: NA
DNA: TGCGCCAGCAGCCCCCGGGACAGGCCGCCGGAGACCCAGTACTTC
CDR3: CASSPRDRPPETQYF

J: TRBJ2-7
length: 12
D: NA
V: TRBV2
size: NA
DNA: TGTGCCAGCAGTGTGGGCCGCTACGAGCAGTACTTC
CDR3: CASSVGRYEQYF

J: TRBJ1-2
length: 14
D: TRBD1
V: TRBV5-4
size: NA
DNA: TGTGCCAGCAGCTTTTCAGGGGGCGACTATGGCTACACCTTC
CDR3: CASSFSGGDYGYTF

J: TRBJ1-2
length: 13
D: NA
V: TRBV10-3
size: NA
DNA: TGTGCCATCAGGGGCGGACAGAACTATGGCTACACCTTC
CDR3: CAIRGGQNYGYTF

J: TRBJ1-2
length: 14
D: NA
V: TRBV2
size: NA
DNA: TGTGCCAGCAGTGAAGGGGGCCCTAACTATGGCTACACCTTC
CDR3: CASSEGGPNYGYTF

J: TRBJ2-2
length: 17
D: TRBD2
V: TRBV7-6
size: NA
DNA: TGTGCCAGCAGCTTAGTAAAAGCGGGGGGCCACACCGGGGAGCTGTTTTTT
CDR3: CASSLVKAGGHTGELFF

J: TRBJ1-5
length: 14
D: TRBD1
V: TRBV11-2
size: few
DNA: TGTGCCAGCAGTGCGACAGGGAGCAATCAGCCCCAGCATTTT
CDR3: CASSATGSNQPQHF

J: TRBJ1-5
length: 14
D: NA
V: TRBV5-1
size: NA
DNA: TGCGCCAGCAGCCCGATGGGAGATGGTCAGCCCCAGCATTTT
CDR3: CASSPMGDGQPQHF

J: TRBJ1-2
length: 15
D: NA
V: TRBV4-1
size: NA
DNA: TGCGCCAGCAGCCAAGGTCAGATGACATTCTATGGCTACACCTTC
CDR3: CASSQGQMTFYGYTF

J: TRBJ2-5
length: 15
D: TRBD2
V: TRBV9
size: NA
DNA: TGTGCCAGCAGCCCCTTGGCGGGGGGGCAAGAGACCCAGTACTTC
CDR3: CASSPLAGGQETQYF

J: TRBJ1-4
length: 14
D: TRBD1
V: TRBV29-1
size: NA
DNA: TGCAGCGTTGCCCTCGGGACAGGGGGTGAAAAACTGTTTTTT
CDR3: CSVALGTGGEKLFF

J: TRBJ2-1
length: 15
D: TRBD2
V: TRBV6-5
size: NA
DNA: TGTGCCAGCAGGATCGGACTAGCGGGGGGGCTTGAGCAGTTCTTC
CDR3: CASRIGLAGGLEQFF

J: TRBJ1-5
length: 15
D: NA
V: TRBV2
size: few
DNA: TGTGCCAGCAGCGGCGGTCAGGGCCCGCGACAGCCCCAGCATTTT
CDR3: CASSGGQGPRQPQHF

J: TRBJ2-2
length: 15
D: TRBD2
V: TRBV2
size: NA
DNA: TGTGCCAGCAGGGCTAGCGGAGGGAACACCGGGGAGCTGTTTTTT
CDR3: CASRASGGNTGELFF

J: TRBJ2-4
length: 14
D: NA
V: TRBV30
size: NA
DNA: TGTGCCTGGAGTGTACGAGGGGCCAAAAACATTCAGTACTTC
CDR3: CAWSVRGAKNIQYF

J: TRBJ2-3
length: 13
D: TRBD1
V: TRBV6-6
size: NA
DNA: TGTGCCAGCAGTGGGACAGGGGGCAATACGCAGTATTTT
CDR3: CASSGTGGNTQYF

J: TRBJ2-2
length: 17
D: NA
V: TRBV28
size: NA
DNA: TGTGCCAGCAGAACTCGGGGGAGAGGGTTGTATCACGGGGAGCTGTTTTTT
CDR3: CASRTRGRGLYHGELFF

J: TRBJ1-6
length: 10
D: TRBD1
V: TRBV30
size: NA
DNA: TGTGCCGCGGGACAGGGGTCCCTCCACTTT
CDR3: CAAGQGSLHF

J: TRBJ1-6
length: 15
D: NA
V: TRBV5-1
size: NA
DNA: TGCGCCAGCAGCCCGGAGGCTCTCGGGCATTCACCCCTCCACTTT
CDR3: CASSPEALGHSPLHF

J: TRBJ2-5
length: 14
D: NA
V: TRBV7-8
size: NA
DNA: TGTGCCAGCAGCCTAGACCCCGGCGGCGAGACCCAGTACTTC
CDR3: CASSLDPGGETQYF

J: TRBJ1-4
length: 15
D: NA
V: TRBV3-1/TRBV3-2
size: NA
DNA: TGTGCCAGCAGTGACACAGCAACAACTAATGAAAAACTGTTTTTT
CDR3: CASSDTATTNEKLFF

J: TRBJ1-4
length: 15
D: NA
V: TRBV23-1
size: NA
DNA: TGCGCCAGCAGTCAATCTCGGGGTGTTAATGAAAAACTGTTTTTT
CDR3: CASSQSRGVNEKLFF

J: TRBJ1-1
length: 11
D: NA
V: TRBV2
size: NA
DNA: TGTGCCAGCAGTGAACGGGGGGTAGCTTTCTTT
CDR3: CASSERGVAFF

J: TRBJ1-6
length: 14
D: NA
V: TRBV5-6
size: NA
DNA: TGTGCCAGCAGCTTGGGAGGGGGAGCCTCACCCCTCCACTTT
CDR3: CASSLGGGASPLHF

J: TRBJ1-2
length: 15
D: NA
V: TRBV19
size: NA
DNA: TGTGCCAGTAGTATCTACAGACAGGAAGGCTATGGCTACACCTTC
CDR3: CASSIYRQEGYGYTF

J: TRBJ1-2
length: 14
D: NA
V: TRBV19
size: NA
DNA: TGTGCCAGCTTTAATCCGGGACTCATGGATGGCTACACCTTC
CDR3: CASFNPGLMDGYTF

J: TRBJ2-2
length: 14
D: NA
V: TRBV5-6
size: NA
DNA: TGTGCCAGCAGCCCGGTCGGCCGGGCCGGGGAGCTGTTTTTT
CDR3: CASSPVGRAGELFF

J: TRBJ2-2
length: 15
D: TRBD1
V: TRBV6-6
size: NA
DNA: TGTGCCAGCAGTCTCAGGGGGCGATTCATCGGGGAGCTGTTTTTT
CDR3: CASSLRGRFIGELFF

J: TRBJ1-5
length: 15
D: NA
V: TRBV6-6
size: NA
DNA: TGTGCCAGCAGTTACACGGACGGGATGGGGCAGCCCCAGCATTTT
CDR3: CASSYTDGMGQPQHF

J: TRBJ2-7
length: 12
D: NA
V: TRBV13
size: few
DNA: TGTGCCAGCAGCTTAGGGGGGGCCGAGCAGTACTTC
CDR3: CASSLGGAEQYF

J: TRBJ2-1
length: 17
D: TRBD2
V: TRBV2
size: NA
DNA: TGTGCCAGCAGTCCTTTGGGACTAGCGGGGGGCTACAATGAGCAGTTCTTC
CDR3: CASSPLGLAGGYNEQFF

J: TRBJ1-6
length: 13
D: NA
V: TRBV27
size: large
DNA: TGTGCCAGCAGTATAGCGTATAATTCACCCCTCCACTTT
CDR3: CASSIAYNSPLHF

J: TRBJ2-5
length: 15
D: TRBD2
V: TRBV28
size: NA
DNA: TGTGCCAGCAGTTTAGGGCTAGCGGGACAAGAGACCCAGTACTTC
CDR3: CASSLGLAGQETQYF

J: TRBJ1-4
length: 15
D: TRBD1
V: TRBV7-9
size: NA
DNA: TGTGCCAGCAGCCCCCGACAGGGGGCAACGTTAAAACTGTTTTTT
CDR3: CASSPRQGATLKLFF

J: TRBJ2-5
length: 16
D: NA
V: TRBV7-6
size: NA
DNA: TGTGCCAGCAGCTCACCCCTGACAGATATGGGTGGGACCCAGTACTTC
CDR3: CASSSPLTDMGGTQYF

J: TRBJ1-1
length: 12
D: NA
V: TRBV19
size: NA
DNA: TGTGCCAGTAGTATAGATGACAGGGAAGCTTTCTTT
CDR3: CASSIDDREAFF

J: TRBJ1-6
length: 15
D: NA
V: TRBV5-1
size: NA
DNA: TGCGCCAGCAGCGGGGGGACCGGGCCTAATTCACCCCTCCACTTT
CDR3: CASSGGTGPNSPLHF

J: TRBJ1-5
length: 14
D: NA
V: TRBV6-2/TRBV6-3
size: NA
DNA: TGTGCCAGCAGCTCGGGTCTCCCCAATCAGCCCCAGCATTTT
CDR3: CASSSGLPNQPQHF

J: TRBJ1-5
length: 14
D: NA
V: TRBV3-1/TRBV3-2
size: NA
DNA: TGTGCCAGCAGCCACCGACGAGGGGGTCAGCCCCAGCATTTT
CDR3: CASSHRRGGQPQHF

J: TRBJ1-1
length: 15
D: NA
V: TRBV19
size: NA
DNA: TGTGCCAGTAGTATAGACGGCAGGCCGAACACTGAAGCTTTCTTT
CDR3: CASSIDGRPNTEAFF

J: TRBJ1-2
length: 13
D: NA
V: TRBV6-5
size: few
DNA: TGTGCCAGCACCCCCCTAGGTTTCTATGGCTACACCTTC
CDR3: CASTPLGFYGYTF

J: TRBJ1-2
length: 15
D: NA
V: TRBV5-1
size: NA
DNA: TGCGCCAGCAGCCCGGAGGGCAGGGCGGGCTATGGCTACACCTTC
CDR3: CASSPEGRAGYGYTF

J: TRBJ1-1
length: 14
D: NA
V: TRBV27
size: NA
DNA: TGTGCCAGCAGTTTTTCAGTTAAGAACACTGAAGCTTTCTTT
CDR3: CASSFSVKNTEAFF

J: TRBJ1-6
length: 15
D: NA
V: TRBV7-6
size: NA
DNA: TGTGCCAGCAGCCCCCGACAGGCCGGGGATTCACCCCTCCACTTT
CDR3: CASSPRQAGDSPLHF

J: TRBJ2-5
length: 15
D: TRBD1
V: TRBV5-1
size: NA
DNA: TGCGCCAGCAGCTTGGGGACAGGGTCTGGGGAGACCCAGTACTTC
CDR3: CASSLGTGSGETQYF

J: TRBJ2-5
length: 14
D: NA
V: TRBV9
size: NA
DNA: TGTGCCAGCAGCGTAGTCCCAGGGGGGGAGACCCAGTACTTC
CDR3: CASSVVPGGETQYF

J: TRBJ1-2
length: 13
D: NA
V: TRBV5-1
size: once
DNA: TGCGCCAGCAGCTTATCGTCTAACTATGGCTACACCTTC
CDR3: CASSLSSNYGYTF

J: TRBJ2-5
length: 14
D: NA
V: TRBV6-5
size: once
DNA: TGTGCCAGCAGGATTCAGGAGGGTGGGGAGACCCAGTACTTC
CDR3: CASRIQEGGETQYF

J: TRBJ2-3
length: 17
D: TRBD1
V: TRBV7-2
size: NA
DNA: TGTGCCAGCAGCTTTATCCGGGACAGACTTTCGACAGATACGCAGTATTTT
CDR3: CASSFIRDRLSTDTQYF

J: TRBJ2-1
length: 15
D: TRBD1
V: TRBV2
size: NA
DNA: TGTGCCAGCAGAAAGGACAGGGGGGTCTACAATGAGCAGTTCTTC
CDR3: CASRKDRGVYNEQFF

J: TRBJ1-1
length: 12
D: TRBD1
V: TRBV6-5
size: NA
DNA: TGTGCCAGCAGCGACAGGGGGCGCGAAGCTTTCTTT
CDR3: CASSDRGREAFF